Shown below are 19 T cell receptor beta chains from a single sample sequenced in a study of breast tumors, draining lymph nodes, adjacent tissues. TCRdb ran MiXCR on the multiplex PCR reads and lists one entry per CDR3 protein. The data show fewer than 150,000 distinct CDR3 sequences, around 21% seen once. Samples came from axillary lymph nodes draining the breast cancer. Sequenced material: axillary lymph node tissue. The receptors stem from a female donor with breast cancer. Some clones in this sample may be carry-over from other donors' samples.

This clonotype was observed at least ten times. The CDR3 region is CASSAQGLYGYTF. DNA of the CDR3: TGTGCCAGCAGCGCGCAGGGACTCTATGGCTACACCTTC. The rearrangement uses TRBV14 and TRBJ1-2, with D tentatively TRBD1 (5 bases). The CDR3 loop spans 13 amino acids. Germline loops: CDR1 SGHDN, CDR2 FVKESK. The V end lost 5 bases, the J end lost 4 bases, and 11 bases lay between the germline ends.

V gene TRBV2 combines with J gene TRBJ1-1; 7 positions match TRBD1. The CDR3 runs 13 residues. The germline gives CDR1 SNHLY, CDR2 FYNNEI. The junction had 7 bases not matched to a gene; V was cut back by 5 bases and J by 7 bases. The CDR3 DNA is TGTGCCAGCAGTCCACAGGGGCGGGGTGAAGCTTTCTTT. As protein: CASSPQGRGEAFF.

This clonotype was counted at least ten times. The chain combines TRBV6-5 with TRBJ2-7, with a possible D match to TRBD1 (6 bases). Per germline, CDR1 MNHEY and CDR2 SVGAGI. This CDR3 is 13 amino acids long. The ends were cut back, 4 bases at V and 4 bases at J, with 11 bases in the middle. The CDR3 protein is CASSLTGQYEQYF. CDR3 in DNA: TGTGCCAGCAGTTTAACGGGACAATACGAGCAGTACTTC.

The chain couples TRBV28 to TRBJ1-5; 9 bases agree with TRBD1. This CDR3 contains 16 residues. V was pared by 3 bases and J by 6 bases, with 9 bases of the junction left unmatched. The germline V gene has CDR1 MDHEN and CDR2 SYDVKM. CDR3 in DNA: TGTGCCAGCAGTTTGGCCGACAGGGGGAGAGGTCAGCCCCAGCATTTT. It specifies CASSLADRGRGQPQHF.

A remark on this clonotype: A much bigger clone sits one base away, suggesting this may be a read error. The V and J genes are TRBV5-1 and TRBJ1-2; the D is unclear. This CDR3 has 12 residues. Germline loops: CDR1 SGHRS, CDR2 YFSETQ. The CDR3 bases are TGCGCCAGCGGCTTAGGCGGTGATGGCTACACCTTC. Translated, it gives CASGLGGDGYTF.

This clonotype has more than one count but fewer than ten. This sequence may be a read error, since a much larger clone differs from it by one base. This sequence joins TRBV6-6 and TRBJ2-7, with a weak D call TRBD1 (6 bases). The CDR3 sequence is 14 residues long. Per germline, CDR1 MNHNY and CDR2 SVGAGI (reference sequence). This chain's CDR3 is CASARDTIPYEQCF. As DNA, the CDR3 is TGTGCCAGCGCCCGGGACACCATTCCCTACGAGCAGTGCTTC.

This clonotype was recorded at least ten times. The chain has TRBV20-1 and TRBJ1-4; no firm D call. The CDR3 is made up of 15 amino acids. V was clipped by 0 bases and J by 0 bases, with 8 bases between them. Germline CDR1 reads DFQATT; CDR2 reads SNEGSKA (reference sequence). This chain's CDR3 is CSARDTGATNEKLFF. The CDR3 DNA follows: TGCAGTGCTAGAGACACGGGAGCAACTAATGAAAAACTGTTTTTT.

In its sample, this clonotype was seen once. The DNA for the CDR3 is TGTGCCAGCTCCTCCAGGGAAGATAACACTGAAGCTTTCTTT. The encoded protein is CASSSREDNTEAFF. The chain couples TRBV12-3 or TRBV12-4 to TRBJ1-1; D might be TRBD1 (5 bases). The V and J ends lost 8 bases and 2 bases respectively, with 15 bases between them. The CDR3 covers 14 residues.

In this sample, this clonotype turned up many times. This CDR3 reads CASKGTSGSSDTQYF. CDR3 DNA sequence: TGCGCCTCAAAAGGGACTAGCGGGAGTTCAGATACGCAGTATTTT. The chain has TRBV10-2 and TRBJ2-3, with TRBD2 matching over 14 bases. The germline CDR1 and CDR2 sequences are WSHSY and SAAADI. This CDR3 is 15 amino acids long. J was trimmed by 4 bases and V by 11 bases; bases with no gene match: 8.

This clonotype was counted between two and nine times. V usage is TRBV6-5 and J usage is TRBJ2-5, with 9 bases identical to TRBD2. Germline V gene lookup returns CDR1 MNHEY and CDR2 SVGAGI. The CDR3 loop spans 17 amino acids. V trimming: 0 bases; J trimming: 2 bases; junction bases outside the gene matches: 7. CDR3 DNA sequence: TGTGCCAGCAGTTACTCGATTTCTAGCGGGAAACAAGAGACCCAGTACTTC. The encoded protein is CASSYSISSGKQETQYF.

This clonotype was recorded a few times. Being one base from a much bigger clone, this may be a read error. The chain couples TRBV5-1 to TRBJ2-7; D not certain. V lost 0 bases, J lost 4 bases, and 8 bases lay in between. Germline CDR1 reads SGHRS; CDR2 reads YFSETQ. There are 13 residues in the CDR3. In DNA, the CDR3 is TGCGCCAGCAGCTTGGGACGGGTGTACGAGCAGTACTTC. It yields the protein CASSLGRVYEQYF. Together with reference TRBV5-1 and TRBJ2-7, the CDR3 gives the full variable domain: KAGVTQTPRYLIKTRGQQVTLSCSPISGHRSVSWYQQTPGQGLQFLFEYFSETQRNKGNFPGRFSGRQFSNSRSEMNVSTLELGDSALYLCASSLGRVYEQYFGPGTRLTVT.

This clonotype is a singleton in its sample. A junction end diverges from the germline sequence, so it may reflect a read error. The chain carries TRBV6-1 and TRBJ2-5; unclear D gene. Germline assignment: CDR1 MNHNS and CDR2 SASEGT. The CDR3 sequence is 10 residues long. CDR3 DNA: TGTGCCAGCAGTGAAGAGACCCAGCACTTC. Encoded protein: CASSEETQHF.

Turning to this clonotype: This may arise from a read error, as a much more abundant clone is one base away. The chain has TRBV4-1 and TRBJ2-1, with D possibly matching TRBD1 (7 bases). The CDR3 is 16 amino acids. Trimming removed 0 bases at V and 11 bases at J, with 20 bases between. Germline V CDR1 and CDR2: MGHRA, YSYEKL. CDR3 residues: CASSQDRTGGWNKQFF. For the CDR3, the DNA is TGCGCCAGCAGCCAAGATCGGACAGGAGGGTGGAATAAGCAGTTCTTC.

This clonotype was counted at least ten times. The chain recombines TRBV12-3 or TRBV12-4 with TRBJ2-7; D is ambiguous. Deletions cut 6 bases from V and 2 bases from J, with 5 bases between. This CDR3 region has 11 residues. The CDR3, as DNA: TGTGCCAGCAGCGCTACCTACGAGCAGTACTTC. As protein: CASSATYEQYF.

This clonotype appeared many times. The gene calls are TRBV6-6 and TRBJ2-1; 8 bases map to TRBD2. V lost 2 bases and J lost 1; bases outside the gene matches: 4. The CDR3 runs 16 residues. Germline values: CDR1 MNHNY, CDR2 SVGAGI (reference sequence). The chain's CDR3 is CASSYAGLASYNEQFF. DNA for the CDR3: TGTGCCAGCAGTTACGCCGGACTAGCTTCCTACAATGAGCAGTTCTTC.

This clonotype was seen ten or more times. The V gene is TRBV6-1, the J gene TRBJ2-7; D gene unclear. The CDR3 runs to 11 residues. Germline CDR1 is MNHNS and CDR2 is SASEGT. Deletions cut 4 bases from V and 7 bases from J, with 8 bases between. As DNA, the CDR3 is TGTGCCAGCAGTGTACGTATTGAGCAGTACTTC. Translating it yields CASSVRIEQYF.

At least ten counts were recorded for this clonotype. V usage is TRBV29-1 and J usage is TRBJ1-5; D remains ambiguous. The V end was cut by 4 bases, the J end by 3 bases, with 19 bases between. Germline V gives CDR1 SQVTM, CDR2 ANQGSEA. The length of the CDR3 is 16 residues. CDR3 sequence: CSVVEGAGVDNQPQHF. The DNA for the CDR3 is TGCAGCGTTGTTGAGGGCGCTGGGGTGGACAATCAGCCCCAGCATTTT.

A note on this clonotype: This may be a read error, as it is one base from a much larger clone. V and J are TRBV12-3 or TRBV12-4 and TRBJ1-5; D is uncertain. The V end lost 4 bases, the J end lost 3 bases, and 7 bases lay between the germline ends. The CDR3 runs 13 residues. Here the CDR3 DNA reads TGTGCCAGCAGTTCGCCCCCCAATCAGCCCCAGCATTTT. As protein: CASSSPPNQPQHF.

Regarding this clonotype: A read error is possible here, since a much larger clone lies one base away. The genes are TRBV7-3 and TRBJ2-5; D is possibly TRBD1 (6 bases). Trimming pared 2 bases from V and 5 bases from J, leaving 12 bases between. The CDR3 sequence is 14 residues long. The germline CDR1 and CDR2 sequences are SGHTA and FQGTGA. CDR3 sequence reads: CASSLRGQGETQYF. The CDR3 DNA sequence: TGTGCCAGCAGCTTACGGGGCCAGGGGGAGACCCAGTACTTC.